This paragraph covers one TCR beta chain sequence. In the authors' methods: Using reference gene primer amplification, nucleated cell counts were estimated. Data came from immunoSEQ multiplex PCR; TCRdb stores just in-frame clones and leaves some out. That table supplies the V and J calls and clone size; D and trimming were determined from the DNA. This table has around 300,000 clones, 85% to 90% appearing once. Between the trimmed V and J ends, which lost 5 bases and 5 bases, there was a span of 10 bases. The CDR3 sequence is 13 residues long. Germline V gene data show CDR1 as SGHVS and CDR2 as FQNEAQ. This entry comes from a study of blood T cell repertoires in COVID-19. In the study overall: In each case, the material was cDNA or gDNA derived from T cells, B-cell-depleted T cells, or PBMCs.

Sequenced material: peripheral blood. This chain uses TRBV7-8 with TRBJ1-5; D gene uncertain. This TCR came from a woman aged 40 to 50 with acute or convalescent COVID-19. The CDR3 spells CASSVDSHQPQHF. CDR3 bases: TGTGCCAGCAGCGTGGACTCTCATCAGCCCCAGCATTTT.